This T cell receptor beta chain was sequenced in a study of T-cell memory formation after mild COVID-19 (dated by TCRdb to about 2021). In the study overall: TCR sequence clusters from the two donors were largely donor specific. T-cell clones expanding and contracting after mild COVID-19 in a couple of donors were tracked by longitudinal TCRalpha and TCRbeta repertoire sequencing. The cohort comprised two young, previously healthy adult volunteers, one female and one male.

The study at large found these results: Balanced CD4/CD8 phenotypes were observed for clones contracting from day 15 to 85, whereas a bias towards CD4+ was observed for a second wave of clones expanding from day 15 to 37. SARS-CoV-2 specificity of the second-wave clones peaking on day 37 was not confirmed. Only a couple of mild cases were covered in the study, and larger cohorts including severe cases with pre-infection samples were considered necessary. Some responding clones were detected in pre-infection memory, which suggested that pre-existing cross-reactive memory T cells had joined the SARS-CoV-2 response. Contracting CD4+ clones turned up mainly in the CM and EM memory subsets, whereas EMRA was where CD8+ clones were enriched.

Ficoll-Paque density gradient centrifugation was the method used to isolate PBMCs. Details on this clonotype: No antigen is known for it. The record has no base qualities; no much larger clone is one base away.

The CDR3 covers 13 residues, taking in both the cysteine and the phenylalanine. The DNA shown is the 39-base CDR3, in frame from base 1. The V end loses 8 bases and the J end loses 0 bases, and a stretch of 9 bases separates them. The CDR1 and CDR2 encoded by the germline V gene (reference sequence) are SEHNR and FQNEAQ. TCRdb shows the sequencer as Illumina NovaSeq 6000. TCRalpha and TCRbeta cDNA libraries were built by 5'RACE with constant-segment primers, adding sample barcodes and unique molecular identifiers. RNA was extracted from every sample with Trizol reagent. Amplification of the libraries took two PCR steps, and the second step added a second sample barcode plus Illumina TruSeq adapters. Libraries were sequenced on an Illumina NovaSeq with 2 x 150 bp paired-end reads. The study's own analysis went as follows. The reads were demultiplexed and collapsed into UMI-guided consensus sequences using migec v1.2.7. With mixcr v2.1.11, UMI consensuses were aligned to TRA and TRB V and J templates and assembled into clonotypes. A clonotype was counted as expanded or contracted only when both edgeR and NoisET called the clonotype significant, with the noise models trained on biological replicates. For edgeR calls, a false discovery rate-adjusted p below 0.01 and a log2 fold-change threshold of 1 were applied. As an exploratory analysis of dynamics, PCA with hierarchical clustering was applied to max-normalized trajectories of the 1000 most abundant clonotypes. Separately sequenced CD4+ and CD8+ repertoires were used to assign a CD4 or CD8 phenotype to each responding clone. In-frame beta chains were kept once TCRdb had trimmed the public reads at Q25 with fastp and called clones with MiXCR. Each CDR3 protein gets just one entry, which takes the most common genes and DNA from the rows behind it. Here the V and J calls rest on TCRdb's processing, not on the authors' analysis. This sample holds over 400,000 distinct CDR3 sequences; around a quarter were observed only once. Around 13% of the sample belongs to the ten largest clones.

The sample taken for sequencing was PBMCs or a T cell subset sorted from them (not recorded which). The sequence was obtained from an adult woman who had mild COVID-19 (a few samples of this study predate the infection). The sample titles of this study are shuffled in the database, so cell type and time point are left out; the donor was told from shared clones. The V and J segments used are TRBV7-9 and TRBJ2-3, with the D gene uncertain. The CDR3 reads as follows: CASCHGSTDTQYF. DNA sequence: TGTGCCAGCTGCCACGGAAGCACAGATACGCAGTATTTT.